A selection of T cell receptor beta chains follows, all from one sample in a study of human versus mouse CDR3 diversity and MHC coevolution. Data came from immunoSEQ multiplex PCR; TCRdb stores just in-frame clones and leaves some out. The profile shows 60,000 to 95,000 clones, 85% to 95% of them singletons. The sequenced sample consisted of naive CD4+ T cells from blood. All receptors derive from a person aged 25 to 69 in good health. Each CDR3 is given with its conserved first and last residue. D genes are given only for firm matches. A row's size may be missing; if present it is once, few, many or a size class.

clone_size d_call j_call v_call cdr3_aa cdr3_nt
- - TRBJ2-5 TRBV11-3 CAGSAGTRRETQYF TGTGCCGGCAGTGCCGGGACTCGGAGAGAGACCCAGTACTTC
- - TRBJ2-3 TRBV7-2 CASTAGAPIGQYF TGTGCCAGCACTGCGGGGGCCCCCATAGGGCAGTATTTT
- TRBD1 TRBJ1-2 TRBV2 CATGTEANYGYTF TGTGCCACTGGGACAGAAGCTAACTATGGCTACACCTTC
- - TRBJ2-7 TRBV12-5 CASGLVGLNPYEQYF TGTGCTAGTGGTTTGGTGGGACTCAACCCATACGAGCAGTACTTC
- TRBD1 TRBJ1-2 TRBV6-5 CASRLGQGVYGYTF TGTGCCAGCAGACTCGGACAGGGTGTCTATGGCTACACCTTC
- - TRBJ2-3 TRBV1 CTSSQDRTSGRTDTQYF TGCACCAGCAGCCAAGATCGAACTAGCGGGCGCACAGATACGCAGTATTTT
- - TRBJ2-5 TRBV5-1 CASSLAPQGGSGQETQYF TGCGCCAGCAGCTTGGCCCCGCAAGGTGGTAGCGGACAAGAGACCCAGTACTTC
once - TRBJ2-7 TRBV10-3 CAISGRQGTYEQYF TGTGCCATCAGTGGACGGCAGGGGACCTACGAGCAGTACTTC
- TRBD2 TRBJ2-2 TRBV9 CASSFSGRADTGELFF TGTGCCAGCAGCTTTAGCGGGAGGGCGGACACCGGGGAGCTGTTTTTT
- - TRBJ2-7 TRBV6-1 CASSEAAWQQTSSYEQYF TGTGCCAGCAGTGAAGCGGCTTGGCAACAGACGAGCTCCTACGAGCAGTACTTC
- - TRBJ2-7 TRBV2 CASSATATYEQYF TGTGCCAGCAGTGCGACAGCCACCTACGAGCAGTACTTC
- TRBD1 TRBJ1-1 TRBV7-2 CASSLYSTGVRGEAFF TGTGCCAGCAGCTTATATTCGACAGGGGTTAGAGGTGAAGCTTTCTTT
- - TRBJ2-3 TRBV18 CASSPAADTQYF TGTGCCAGCTCACCGGCCGCAGATACGCAGTATTTT
- - TRBJ1-5 TRBV11-2 CASSPGGPSNQPQHF TGTGCCAGCAGCCCCGGGGGGCCAAGCAATCAGCCCCAGCATTTT
- TRBD2 TRBJ2-3 TRBV6-1 CASNTLAGNTDTQYF TGTGCCAGCAATACGCTAGCGGGGAACACAGATACGCAGTATTTT
- TRBD2 TRBJ2-2 TRBV14 CASSQDDPGAGGNTGELFF TGTGCCAGCAGCCAAGATGACCCGGGAGCGGGGGGCAACACCGGGGAGCTGTTTTTT
- TRBD2 TRBJ2-7 TRBV5-1 CASSLALLAGGSYEQYF TGCGCCAGCAGCTTGGCCCTCCTAGCGGGAGGATCCTACGAGCAGTACTTC
- TRBD1 TRBJ2-6 TRBV27 CASSSNYQPGQGSSGANVLTF TGTGCCAGCAGTTCCAACTACCAACCGGGACAGGGATCGTCCGGGGCCAACGTCCTGACTTTC
- TRBD2 TRBJ2-3 TRBV4-1 CASSSGIAGGGTDTQYF TGCGCCAGCAGCAGCGGTATAGCGGGGGGGGGCACAGATACGCAGTATTTT
- - TRBJ2-1 TRBV6-4 CASSDEFFGTGSFFSSYNEQFF TGTGCCAGCAGTGACGAATTCTTCGGAACAGGAAGCTTCTTCAGCTCCTACAATGAGCAGTTCTTC
- - TRBJ1-2 TRBV20-1 CSAASGGYTF TGCAGTGCTGCGTCGGGTGGCTACACCTTC
- - TRBJ1-4 TRBV7-9 CASSLWGLSEEKLFF TGTGCCAGCAGCCTCTGGGGCCTTTCGGAGGAAAAACTGTTTTTT
- - TRBJ2-5 TRBV28 CASSLVSGGIKETQYF TGTGCCAGCAGTTTAGTATCCGGAGGGATTAAAGAGACCCAGTACTTC
- TRBD1 TRBJ2-7 TRBV11-2 CASSPFGQGYEQYF TGTGCCAGCAGCCCCTTTGGACAGGGGTACGAGCAGTACTTC
- - TRBJ1-4 TRBV27 CASSFAGGSEKLFF TGTGCCAGCAGTTTCGCGGGGGGAAGTGAAAAACTGTTTTTT
- - TRBJ2-3 TRBV5-4 CASSLAGSSTDTQYF TGTGCCAGCAGCTTGGCTGGCTCGAGCACAGATACGCAGTATTTT
- - TRBJ2-1 TRBV30 CAGTGTGPLDEQFF TGTGCCGGAACCGGGACTGGCCCTTTGGATGAGCAGTTCTTC
once TRBD1 TRBJ1-2 TRBV6-1 CASSPRGQDYGYTF TGTGCCAGCAGTCCCAGGGGGCAGGACTATGGCTACACCTTC
- - TRBJ1-1 TRBV4-1 CASSLWTTPNTEAFF TGCGCCAGCAGCCTCTGGACAACCCCAAACACTGAAGCTTTCTTT
- - TRBJ2-3 TRBV29-1 CSAPTGGSTDTQYF TGCAGCGCCCCTACTGGCGGGAGCACAGATACGCAGTATTTT
- - TRBJ2-2 TRBV30 CAWSVFWRLGTGELFF TGTGCCTGGAGTGTCTTCTGGCGACTCGGAACCGGGGAGCTGTTTTTT
- - TRBJ2-7 TRBV4-1 CASSPLVLPTSEQYF TGCGCCAGCAGCCCCTTGGTGCTCCCCACGAGCGAGCAGTACTTC
- - TRBJ1-2 TRBV6-5 CASSENSSNYGYTF TGTGCCAGCAGTGAAAACAGCTCTAACTATGGCTACACCTTC
- TRBD2 TRBJ2-3 TRBV6-6 CASRWRGGGDTQYF TGTGCCAGCAGGTGGCGGGGGGGCGGGGATACGCAGTATTTT
- - TRBJ1-1 TRBV7-9 CASSIDSGTEAFF TGTGCCAGCAGCATAGACAGTGGCACTGAAGCTTTCTTT
few TRBD1 TRBJ1-2 TRBV6-4 CASSDPWTGNYGYTF TGTGCCAGCAGTGACCCATGGACAGGAAACTATGGCTACACCTTC
- TRBD2 TRBJ2-1 TRBV19 CASTGTSGRRNEQFF TGTGCCAGCACCGGGACTAGCGGGAGACGGAATGAGCAGTTCTTC
- TRBD2 TRBJ2-1 TRBV5-4 CASSLGIAGGPYEQFF TGTGCCAGCAGCTTGGGCATAGCGGGGGGGCCCTATGAGCAGTTCTTC
once - TRBJ2-5 TRBV10-2 CASSRREPETQYF TGCGCCAGCAGTCGACGGGAGCCTGAGACCCAGTACTTC